Detailed here is one T cell receptor beta chain. What it binds is not known. The authors ran the assay at deep level. Authors' data handling: For the immunoSEQ data, sequences were junction-only without quality scores, so filtering differed. The table came from immunoSEQ multiplex PCR; TCRdb's copy has only in-frame clones and leaves some out. V and J calls plus clone size are reproduced from that table; the DNA served to infer D and trimming. The top ten clones hold 0.1% to 0.15% of a sample with around 2,000,000 clones, over 85% of them seen once. Adult donors, all healthy and HIV-negative, had no recent acute infections or vaccinations. These data are taken from a study of shared clonotypes between healthy human individuals. Study-wide results and caveats: Despite large depth, sorted-subset datasets appeared incompletely sequenced.

This CDR3 contains 12 residues. Germline CDR1 and CDR2: WNHNN and SYGVQD (reference sequence). With 8 bases clipped from V and 10 bases from J, the junction kept 6 bases outside the gene matches. V and J are TRBV10-1 and TRBJ1-5; 9 nucleotides align to TRBD1. The material sequenced was naive CD4+ T cells sorted from blood. The subset here: CD45RA+ positively selected. This TCR was recovered from a man between 18 and 35 years old in good health. The CDR3 DNA reads TGCGCCAGCTCCGAGGGACAGGGACCCCAGCATTTT. It specifies CASSEGQGPQHF.